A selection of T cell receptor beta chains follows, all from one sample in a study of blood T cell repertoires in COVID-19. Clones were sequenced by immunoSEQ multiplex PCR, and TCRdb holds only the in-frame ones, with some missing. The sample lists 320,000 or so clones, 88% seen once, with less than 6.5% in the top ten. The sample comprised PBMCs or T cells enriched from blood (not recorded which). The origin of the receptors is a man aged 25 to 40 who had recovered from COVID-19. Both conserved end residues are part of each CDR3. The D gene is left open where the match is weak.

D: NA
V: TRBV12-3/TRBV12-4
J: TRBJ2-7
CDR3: CASSFRRGDEQYF
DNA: TGTGCCAGCAGTTTCCGGAGAGGCGACGAGCAGTACTTC

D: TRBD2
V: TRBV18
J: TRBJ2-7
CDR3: CASSLAGVDYEQYF
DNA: TGTGCCAGCTCACTAGCGGGGGTTGATTACGAGCAGTACTTC

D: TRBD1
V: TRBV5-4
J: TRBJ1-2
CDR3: CASSPRTGGHYGYTF
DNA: TGTGCCAGCAGCCCAAGGACAGGGGGTCACTATGGCTACACCTTC

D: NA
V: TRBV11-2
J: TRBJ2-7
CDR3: CASSLDWAEDFLSYEQYF
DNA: TGTGCCAGCAGCTTAGATTGGGCTGAGGACTTCCTCTCCTACGAGCAGTACTTC

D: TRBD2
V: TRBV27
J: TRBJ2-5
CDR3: CASSPYGLAEYQETQYF
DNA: TGTGCCAGCAGTCCCTATGGACTAGCCGAATACCAAGAGACCCAGTACTTC

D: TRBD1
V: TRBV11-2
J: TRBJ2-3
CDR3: CASSLVPGQGAIDTQYF
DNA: TGTGCCAGCAGCTTAGTCCCCGGACAGGGGGCGATAGATACGCAGTATTTT

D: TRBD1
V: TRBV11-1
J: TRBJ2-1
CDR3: CASSLQGATNEQFF
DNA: TGTGCCAGCAGCTTACAGGGGGCCACAAATGAGCAGTTCTTC

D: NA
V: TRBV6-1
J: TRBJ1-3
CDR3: CASSVFQRSSGNTIYF
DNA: TGTGCCAGCAGTGTCTTCCAGAGGAGCTCTGGAAACACCATATATTTT

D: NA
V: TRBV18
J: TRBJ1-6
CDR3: CASSPLKVQLNSPLHF
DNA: TGTGCCAGCTCACCACTTAAAGTACAGCTTAATTCACCCCTCCACTTT

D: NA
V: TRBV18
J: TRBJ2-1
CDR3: CASSPLTGWNNEQFF
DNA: TGTGCCAGCTCACCACTTACAGGGTGGAACAATGAGCAGTTCTTC

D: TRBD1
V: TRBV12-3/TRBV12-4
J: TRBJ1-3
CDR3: CASTPPGGWHF
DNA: TGTGCCAGCACCCCCCCAGGGGGGTGGCATTTT

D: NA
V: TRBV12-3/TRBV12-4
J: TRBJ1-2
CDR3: CASLRGLTYGYTF
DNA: TGTGCCAGCCTCCGGGGTCTCACCTATGGCTACACCTTC

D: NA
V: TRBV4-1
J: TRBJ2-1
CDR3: CASSQGSGTYLANEQFF
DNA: TGCGCCAGCAGCCAAGGGTCAGGGACATACCTTGCGAATGAGCAGTTCTTC